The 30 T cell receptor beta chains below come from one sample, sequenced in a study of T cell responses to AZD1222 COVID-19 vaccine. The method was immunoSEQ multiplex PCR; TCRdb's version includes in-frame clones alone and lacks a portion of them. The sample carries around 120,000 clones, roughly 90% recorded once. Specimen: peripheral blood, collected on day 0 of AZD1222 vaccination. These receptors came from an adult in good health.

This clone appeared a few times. The CDR3, as DNA: TGCGCCAGCAGCTTGGCCCCCGGACTAGCGGGAGTGAACGAGCAGTACTTC. Translating it yields CASSLAPGLAGVNEQYF. V is TRBV5-1 and J is TRBJ2-7; TRBD2 aligns across 13 bases. This CDR3 has 17 residues. The V segment lost 0 bases and the J segment 5 bases; nucleotides outside the gene matches: 8. CDR1 SGHRS and CDR2 YFSETQ come from the germline V gene.

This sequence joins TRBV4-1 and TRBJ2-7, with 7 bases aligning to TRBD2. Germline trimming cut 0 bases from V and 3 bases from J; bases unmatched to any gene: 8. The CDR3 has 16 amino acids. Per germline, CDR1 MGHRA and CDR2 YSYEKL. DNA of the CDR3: TGCGCCAGCAGCCAAGATGTCCGGCGGGAGAACTACGAGCAGTACTTC. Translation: CASSQDVRRENYEQYF.

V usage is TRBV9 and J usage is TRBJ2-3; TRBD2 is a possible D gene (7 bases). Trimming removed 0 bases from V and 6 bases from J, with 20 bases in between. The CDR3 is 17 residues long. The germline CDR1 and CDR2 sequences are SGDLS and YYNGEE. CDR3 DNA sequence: TGTGCCAGCAGCGTAGAATTGGGGGCGGGAGCAGGGGATACGCAGTATTTT. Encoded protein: CASSVELGAGAGDTQYF. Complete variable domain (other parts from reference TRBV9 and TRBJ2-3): DSGVTQTPKHLITATGQRVTLRCSPRSGDLSVYWYQQSLDQGLQFLIQYYNGEERAKGNILERFSAQQFPDLHSELNLSSLELGDSALYFCASSVELGAGAGDTQYFGPGTRLTVL.

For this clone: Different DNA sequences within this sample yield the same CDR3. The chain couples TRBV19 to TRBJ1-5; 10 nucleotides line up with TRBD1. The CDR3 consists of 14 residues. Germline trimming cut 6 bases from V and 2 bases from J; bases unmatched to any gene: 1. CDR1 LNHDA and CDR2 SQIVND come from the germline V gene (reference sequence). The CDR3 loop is CASSGTGGNQPQHF. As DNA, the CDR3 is TGTGCCAGTAGCGGGACAGGGGGCAATCAGCCCCAGCATTTT.

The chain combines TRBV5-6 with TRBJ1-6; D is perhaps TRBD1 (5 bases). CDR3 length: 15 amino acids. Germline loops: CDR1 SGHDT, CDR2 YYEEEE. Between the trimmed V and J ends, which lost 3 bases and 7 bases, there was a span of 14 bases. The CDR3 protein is CASSSGTGFNSPLHF. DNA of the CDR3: TGTGCCAGCAGCTCAGGGACGGGTTTCAATTCACCCCTCCACTTT.

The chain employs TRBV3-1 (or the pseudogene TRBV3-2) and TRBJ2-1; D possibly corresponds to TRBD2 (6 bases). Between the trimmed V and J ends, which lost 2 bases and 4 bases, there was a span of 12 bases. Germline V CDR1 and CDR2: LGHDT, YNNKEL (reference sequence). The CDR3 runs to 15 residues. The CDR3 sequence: CASSQMHSGYNEQFF. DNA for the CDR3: TGTGCCAGCAGCCAAATGCATAGCGGATACAATGAGCAGTTCTTC.

The chain's CDR3 is CAWSVGTRQPQHF. CDR3 sequence (DNA): TGTGCCTGGAGTGTAGGGACAAGACAGCCCCAGCATTTT. The rearrangement uses TRBV30 and TRBJ1-5; tentatively, D is TRBD1 (6 bases). The CDR3 is 13 amino acids. Deletions cut 0 bases from V and 7 bases from J, with 10 bases between. Germline assignment: CDR1 GTSNPN and CDR2 SVGIG (reference sequence).

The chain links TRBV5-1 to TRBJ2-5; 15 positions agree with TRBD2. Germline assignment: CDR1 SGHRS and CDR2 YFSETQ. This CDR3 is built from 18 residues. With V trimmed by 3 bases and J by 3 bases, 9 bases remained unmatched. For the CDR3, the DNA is TGCGCCAGCAGCTCTCCGGGACTAGCGGGAGGTCAGAAAGAGACCCAGTACTTC. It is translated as CASSSPGLAGGQKETQYF. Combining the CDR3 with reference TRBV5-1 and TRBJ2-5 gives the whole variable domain KAGVTQTPRYLIKTRGQQVTLSCSPISGHRSVSWYQQTPGQGLQFLFEYFSETQRNKGNFPGRFSGRQFSNSRSEMNVSTLELGDSALYLCASSSPGLAGGQKETQYFGPGTRLLVL.

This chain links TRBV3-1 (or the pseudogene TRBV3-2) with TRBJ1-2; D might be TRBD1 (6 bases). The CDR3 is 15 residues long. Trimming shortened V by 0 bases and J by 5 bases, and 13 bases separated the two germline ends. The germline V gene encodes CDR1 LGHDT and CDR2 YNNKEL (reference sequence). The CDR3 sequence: CASSQDGRGSYGYTF. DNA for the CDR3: TGTGCCAGCAGCCAAGACGGCAGGGGATCTTATGGCTACACCTTC.

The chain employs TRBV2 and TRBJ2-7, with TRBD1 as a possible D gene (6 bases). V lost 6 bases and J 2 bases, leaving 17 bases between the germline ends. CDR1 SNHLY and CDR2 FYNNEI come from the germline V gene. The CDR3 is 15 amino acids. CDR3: CASRKQGIGTYEQYF. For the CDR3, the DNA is TGTGCCAGCAGGAAACAGGGTATTGGGACCTACGAGCAGTACTTC.

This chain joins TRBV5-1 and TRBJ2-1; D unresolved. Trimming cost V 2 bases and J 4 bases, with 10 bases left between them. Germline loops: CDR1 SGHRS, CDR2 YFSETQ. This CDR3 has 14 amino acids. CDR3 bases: TGCGCCAGCAGCTTCGCAGGCGGTTACAATGAGCAGTTCTTC. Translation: CASSFAGGYNEQFF.

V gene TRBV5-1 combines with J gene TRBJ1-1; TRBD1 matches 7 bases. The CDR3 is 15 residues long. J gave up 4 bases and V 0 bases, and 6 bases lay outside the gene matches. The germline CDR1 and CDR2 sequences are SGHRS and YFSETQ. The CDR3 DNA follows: TGCGCCAGCAGCTTGGACAGGGGATCGGCCACTGAAGCTTTCTTT. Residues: CASSLDRGSATEAFF.

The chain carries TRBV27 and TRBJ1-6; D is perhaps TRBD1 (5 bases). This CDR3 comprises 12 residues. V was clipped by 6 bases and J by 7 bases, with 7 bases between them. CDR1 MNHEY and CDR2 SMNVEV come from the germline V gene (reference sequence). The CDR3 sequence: CASRTENSPLHF. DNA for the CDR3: TGTGCCAGCAGGACAGAAAATTCACCCCTCCACTTT.

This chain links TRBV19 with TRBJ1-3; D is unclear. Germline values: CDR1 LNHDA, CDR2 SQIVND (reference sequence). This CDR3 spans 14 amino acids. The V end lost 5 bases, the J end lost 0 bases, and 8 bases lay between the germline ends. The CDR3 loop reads CASSSVASGNTIYF. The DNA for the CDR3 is TGTGCCAGTAGTTCTGTTGCCTCTGGAAACACCATATATTTT.

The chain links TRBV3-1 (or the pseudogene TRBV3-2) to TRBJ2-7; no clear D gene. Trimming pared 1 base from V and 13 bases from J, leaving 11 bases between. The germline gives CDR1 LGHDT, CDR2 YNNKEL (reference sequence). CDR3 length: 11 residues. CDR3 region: CASSQGHKDYF. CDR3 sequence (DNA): TGTGCCAGCAGCCAAGGCCACAAGGATTACTTC.

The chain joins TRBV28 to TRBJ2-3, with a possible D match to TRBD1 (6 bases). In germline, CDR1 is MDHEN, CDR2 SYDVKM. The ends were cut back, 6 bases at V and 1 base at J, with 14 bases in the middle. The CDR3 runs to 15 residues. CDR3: CASRVQGRRTDTQYF. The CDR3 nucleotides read TGTGCCAGCAGGGTACAGGGTCGGCGCACAGATACGCAGTATTTT. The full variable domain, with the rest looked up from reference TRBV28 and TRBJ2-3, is DVKVTQSSRYLVKRTGEKVFLECVQDMDHENMFWYRQDPGLGLRLIYFSYDVKMKEKGDIPEGYSVSREKKERFSLILESASTNQTSMYLCASRVQGRRTDTQYFGPGTRLTVL.

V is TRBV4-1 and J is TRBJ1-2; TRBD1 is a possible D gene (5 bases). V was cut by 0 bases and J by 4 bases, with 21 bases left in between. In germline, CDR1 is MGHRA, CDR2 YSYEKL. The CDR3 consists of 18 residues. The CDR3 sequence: CASSQEGGSGTLVYGYTF. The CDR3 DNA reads TGCGCCAGCAGCCAAGAGGGGGGGAGTGGGACTCTAGTCTATGGCTACACCTTC.

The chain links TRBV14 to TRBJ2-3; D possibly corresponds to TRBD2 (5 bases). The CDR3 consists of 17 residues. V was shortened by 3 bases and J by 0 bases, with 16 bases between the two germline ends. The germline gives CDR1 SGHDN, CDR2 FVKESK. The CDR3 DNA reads TGTGCCAGCAGCCATCATTTCGGGGAAACTAGCACAGATACGCAGTATTTT. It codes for CASSHHFGETSTDTQYF.

The CDR3 sequence is CASRQGNYGYTF. The CDR3 DNA is TGTGCCAGTAGACAGGGGAACTATGGCTACACCTTC. The chain links TRBV28 to TRBJ1-2, with 8 bases lining up with TRBD1. Germline assignment: CDR1 MDHEN and CDR2 SYDVKM. J was trimmed by 2 bases and V by 9 bases; bases with no gene match: 2. The CDR3 is 12 residues long.

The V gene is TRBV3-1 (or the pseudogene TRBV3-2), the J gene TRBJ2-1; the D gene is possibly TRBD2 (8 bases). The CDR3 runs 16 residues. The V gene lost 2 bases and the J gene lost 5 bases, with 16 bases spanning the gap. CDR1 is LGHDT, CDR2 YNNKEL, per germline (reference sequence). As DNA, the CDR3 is TGTGCCAGCAGCCAACCCCGGGAGGGGGCAAACAATGAGCAGTTCTTC. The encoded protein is CASSQPREGANNEQFF.

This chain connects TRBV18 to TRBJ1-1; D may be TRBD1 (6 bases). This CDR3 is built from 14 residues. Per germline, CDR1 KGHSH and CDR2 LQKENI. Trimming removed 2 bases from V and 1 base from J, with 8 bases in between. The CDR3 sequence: CASSPTGSNTEAFF. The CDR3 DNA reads TGTGCCAGCTCACCAACAGGGTCGAACACTGAAGCTTTCTTT.

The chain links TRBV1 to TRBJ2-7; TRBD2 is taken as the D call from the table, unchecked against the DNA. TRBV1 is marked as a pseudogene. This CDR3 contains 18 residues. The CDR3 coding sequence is TGCACCAGCAGACCCGGGACTAGCGGGAGGGACACCTCCTACGAGCAGTACTTC. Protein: CTSRPGTSGRDTSYEQYF.

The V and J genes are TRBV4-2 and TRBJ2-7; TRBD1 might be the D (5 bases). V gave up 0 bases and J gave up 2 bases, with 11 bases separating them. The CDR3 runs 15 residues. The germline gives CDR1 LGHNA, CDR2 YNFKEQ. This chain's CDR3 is CASSQDQGRAYEQYF. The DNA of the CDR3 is TGTGCCAGCAGCCAAGATCAGGGCAGGGCCTACGAGCAGTACTTC.

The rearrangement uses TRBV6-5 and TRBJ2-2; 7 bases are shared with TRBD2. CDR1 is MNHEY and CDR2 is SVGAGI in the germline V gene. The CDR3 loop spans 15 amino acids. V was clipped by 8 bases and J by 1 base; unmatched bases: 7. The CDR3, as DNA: TGTGCCAGCGACCCGTCGGGAGGGAACACCGGGGAGCTGTTTTTT. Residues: CASDPSGGNTGELFF.

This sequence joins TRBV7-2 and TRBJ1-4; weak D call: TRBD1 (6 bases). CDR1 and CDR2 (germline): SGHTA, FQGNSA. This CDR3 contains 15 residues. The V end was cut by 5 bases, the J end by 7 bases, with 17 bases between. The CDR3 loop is CASSPNGGVGEKLFF. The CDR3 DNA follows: TGTGCCAGCAGCCCGAACGGGGGCGTTGGTGAAAAACTGTTTTTT.

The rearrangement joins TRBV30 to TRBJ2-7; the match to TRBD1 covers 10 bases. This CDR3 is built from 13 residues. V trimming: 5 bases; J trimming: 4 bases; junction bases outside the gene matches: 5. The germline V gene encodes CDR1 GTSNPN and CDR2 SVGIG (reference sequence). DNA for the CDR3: TGTGCCTGGGGGACAGGGGAGACTTACGAGCAGTACTTC. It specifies CAWGTGETYEQYF.

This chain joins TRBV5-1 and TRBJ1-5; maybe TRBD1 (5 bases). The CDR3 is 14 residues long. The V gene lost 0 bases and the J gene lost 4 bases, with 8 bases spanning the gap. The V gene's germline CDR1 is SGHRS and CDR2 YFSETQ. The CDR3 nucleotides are TGCGCCAGCAGCTTGGGACAGCTAAATCAGCCCCAGCATTTT. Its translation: CASSLGQLNQPQHF.

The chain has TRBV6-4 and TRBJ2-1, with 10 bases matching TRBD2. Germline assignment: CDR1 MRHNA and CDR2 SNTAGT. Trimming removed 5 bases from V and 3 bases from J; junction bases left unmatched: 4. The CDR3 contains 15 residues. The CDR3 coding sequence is TGTGCCAGCAGTCAGCTAGCGGGGGACTACAATGAGCAGTTCTTC. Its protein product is CASSQLAGDYNEQFF.

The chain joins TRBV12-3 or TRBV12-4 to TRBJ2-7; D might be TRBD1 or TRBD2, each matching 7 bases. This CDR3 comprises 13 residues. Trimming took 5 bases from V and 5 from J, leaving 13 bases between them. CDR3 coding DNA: TGTGCCAGCAGTGGGCAGGGGGGGGACGAGCAGTACTTC. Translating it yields CASSGQGGDEQYF.

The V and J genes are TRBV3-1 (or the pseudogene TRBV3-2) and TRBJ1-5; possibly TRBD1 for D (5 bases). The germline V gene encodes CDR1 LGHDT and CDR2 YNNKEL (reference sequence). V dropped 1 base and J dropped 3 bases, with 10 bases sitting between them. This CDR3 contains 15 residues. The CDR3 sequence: CASSQAGHTNQPQHF. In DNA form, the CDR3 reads TGTGCCAGCAGCCAAGCCGGACATACCAATCAGCCCCAGCATTTT.